This TCR beta chain was captured in a study of low-dose radiotherapy and immunotherapy resistance in tumors (dated by TCRdb to between 2022 and 2023). The study in broad terms: In Cohort 1, 0.5 Gy per fraction was delivered every 2 weeks, and a total PTV dose of 6.5 Gy was prescribed. Cohort 2 received 1 Gy per fraction every two weeks, with a total of 13 Gy over 26 weeks. Nivolumab and ipilimumab were both given intravenously, with nivolumab at a 240 mg flat dose every two weeks and ipilimumab at 1 mg/kg every six weeks. Every two weeks, patients got intravenous cyclophosphamide at 200 mg/m2, given one day ahead of each radiation and immunotherapy administration. Starting on cycle 1 day 1, patients took 300 mg of aspirin by mouth once daily for four cycles. No randomization into treatment groups was done for the people taking part in the trial. Eight patients were included in the translational analysis: three from the first dose cohort and the first five from the second dose cohort.

In the case of this clonotype: Its target antigen remains unknown. Qualities for individual bases were not recorded, and no much larger clone is one base off.

Superscript III and a set of TRAV- and TRBV-specific primers were used to synthesize first-strand cDNA, so that both TCRalpha and TCRbeta chains were covered. A roughly 21-cycle PCR with Phusion amplified the TCRs, pairing a constant-region primer with the adapter that was attached to the V primers. Isolated mRNA was amplified with the MessageAmp II aRNA Amplification Kit, using an approximately 16-hour in vitro transcription at 37°C. The Dynabeads mRNA DIRECT Purification Kit was used to isolate the mRNA for TCR sequencing. Indexed Illumina adapters were added in a second Phusion PCR of about 26 cycles, and the PCR products were purified with AMPure XP beads. The study's processing was this. Custom Perl scripts pooled TCR sequences encoding the same protein, removed out-of-frame sequences and computed each clonotype's abundance. Any TCR sequence backed by just one read was left out of the analysis. Among the metrics used to describe the repertoires were Shannon entropy, Gini index, clonality, richness, and the frequency of TCRs shared between repertoires. The public reads were reanalyzed by TCRdb: fastp trimming at Q25, MiXCR alignment, in-frame beta chains only. Entries are consolidated by CDR3 protein sequence, retaining the most common genes and DNA. The V and J calls, along with clone size, are taken from TCRdb and not from the paper's own processing. For this sample there are around 18,000 distinct CDR3 sequences; less than 85% appear just once. The ten most abundant clones make up roughly 11% of the sample.

The donors came from RACIN, which was a single-arm phase I dose-escalation trial that paired nivolumab and ipilimumab with aspirin, low-dose cyclophosphamide and low-dose radiotherapy. Patients were eligible if they had advanced solid tumors that were TIL-negative. From the cysteine through the phenylalanine, the CDR3 covers 14 amino acids. The CDR3 DNA has 42 bases and is translated from base 1. Cut back by 2 bases and 3 bases, the V and J ends lie 10 bases apart. CDR1 and CDR2 are drawn from the germline V gene (reference sequence): MNHNY, SVGAGI. This receptor was taken from a human donor with advanced metastatic prostate, ovarian, gallbladder or colorectal cancer (not recorded which). This table probably holds off-target reads from a library built for another chain. In this chain, TRBV6-6 is recombined with TRBJ1-1, with TRBD1 tentatively as D gene (5 bases match). The nucleotide sequence reads TGTGCCAGCAGTTACATACAGGAGTACACTGAAGCTTTCTTT. This gives the protein CASSYIQEYTEAFF.